The T cell receptor (beta chain) under discussion was sequenced for a study of T cells after yellow fever vaccination. Findings and caveats of the study: The secondary response was weaker but peaked faster, day 5 versus 15.

Germline CDR1 and CDR2: SGHRS and YFSETQ. This CDR3 contains 14 residues. V lost 0 bases and J 5 bases, leaving 11 bases between the germline ends. TCRdb analysed the 5' RACE reads with MiXCR anew, one entry per CDR3 protein. Altogether 600,000 to 750,000 distinct CDR3 sequences are present, 9% to 15% being singletons, with the ten largest covering 15%. This clonotype was observed many times. Its antigen remains unknown. The V and J genes are TRBV5-1 and TRBJ1-1, with D unresolved. This receptor was taken from a man aged 30 to 45 who received the YFV17D yellow fever vaccine. Here the sequenced sample was PBMCs, taken on the day of the yellow fever booster vaccination. Written as DNA, the CDR3 is TGCGCCAGCAGCTTGGAGGTCAGAGATACTGAAGCTTTCTTT. Translated, it gives CASSLEVRDTEAFF.